What follows are 32 T cell receptor beta chains derived from one specimen sequenced in a study of blood T cells in healthy people across ages. Sample-barcoded 5' priming and a J-beta primer mix drove a second PCR of about 7 to 12 cycles. MiXCR was run by TCRdb on the 5' RACE reads, yielding one entry per CDR3 protein. The sample lists under 1 million distinct CDR3 sequences; 40% to 50% were seen once. Sequencing was performed on blood. These receptors originate from a man aged 55 to 69 in good health.

The chain uses TRBV20-1 and TRBJ2-3; D possibly uses TRBD1 or TRBD2 (5 bases each). The V gene lost 6 bases and the J gene lost 0 bases, with 10 bases spanning the gap. The CDR3 contains 13 residues. Looked up from germline, CDR1 is DFQATT and CDR2 is SNEGSKA (reference sequence). The chain's CDR3 is CSAGTASTDTQYF. Written as DNA, the CDR3 is TGCAGTGCCGGGACGGCTAGCACAGATACGCAGTATTTT.

The J gene is TRBJ2-5, the V gene TRBV7-8; the D gene is possibly TRBD1 (5 bases). Germline loops: CDR1 SGHVS, CDR2 FQNEAQ. Trimming left V 8 bases short and J 4 bases short, with 17 bases between. This CDR3 has 14 amino acids. For the CDR3, the DNA is TGTGCCAGCGGACATGACTTGCAGCTAGAGACCCAGTACTTC. Its protein is CASGHDLQLETQYF.

The chain joins TRBV29-1 to TRBJ2-7; 8 bases fit TRBD1. V gave up 6 bases and J gave up 2 bases; unmatched junction bases: 9. The CDR3 is made up of 14 amino acids. Germline V gene lookup returns CDR1 SQVTM and CDR2 ANQGSEA. The CDR3 sequence: CSVTDRVTTYEQYF. Here the CDR3 DNA reads TGCAGCGTAACGGACAGGGTAACCACCTACGAGCAGTACTTC.

The chain employs TRBV4-1 and TRBJ2-7; no reliable D call. Germline lookup yields CDR1 MGHRA and CDR2 YSYEKL. The CDR3 contains 15 residues. Trimming cost V 3 bases and J 5 bases, with 17 bases left between them. CDR3 residues: CASSQQPGPTDEQYF. The CDR3 region has the DNA TGCGCCAGCAGCCAGCAACCGGGCCCGACGGACGAGCAGTACTTC.

The chain combines TRBV6-7 with TRBJ2-2; perhaps TRBD1 as D (6 bases). TRBV6-7 qualifies as an ORF whose function is uncertain. The CDR3 runs to 17 residues. V was clipped by 5 bases and J by 1 base, with 17 bases between them. In nucleotides, the CDR3 is TGTGCCAGCAGTGGCTCCTACAGGGTCTTGAACACCGGGGAGCTGTTTTTT. Residues: CASSGSYRVLNTGELFF.

The chain recombines TRBV5-1 with TRBJ2-7, with 7 positions matching TRBD1. Trimming at V came to 4 bases and at J to 0 bases, leaving 4 bases not matched to a gene. There are 14 residues in the CDR3. Germline V gene lookup returns CDR1 SGHRS and CDR2 YFSETQ. The CDR3 loop reads CASSNRDSSYEQYF. CDR3 nucleotides: TGCGCCAGCAGCAACCGGGACAGCTCCTACGAGCAGTACTTC.

V gene TRBV20-1 combines with J gene TRBJ1-4; possible D gene TRBD1, 6 bases. Looked up from germline, CDR1 is DFQATT and CDR2 is SNEGSKA (reference sequence). The CDR3 has 12 residues. The CDR3 spells CGYRATNEKLFF. The CDR3 DNA reads as TGCGGGTACAGGGCAACTAATGAAAAACTGTTTTTT.

The chain uses TRBV9 and TRBJ2-3; 10 bases are shared with TRBD2. Germline loops: CDR1 SGDLS, CDR2 YYNGEE. The CDR3 runs to 15 residues. The J segment lost 7 bases and the V segment lost 4 bases, leaving 9 bases of the junction unmatched. In DNA form, the CDR3 reads TGTGCCAGCAGCTCCAGCGGGGGGGTACCAAATACGCAGTATTTT. It translates to CASSSSGGVPNTQYF.

In this sample, this clonotype turned up once. The DNA of the CDR3 is TGTGCCAGCTCCGTACGGACGGAAGAGACCCAGTACTTC. Amino acid sequence: CASSVRTEETQYF. The rearrangement joins TRBV27 to TRBJ2-7; no reliable D call. The J call is in doubt because the DNA end fits TRBJ2-5 better. The CDR3 spans 13 residues. Germline V CDR1 and CDR2: MNHEY, SMNVEV (reference sequence).

This sequence joins TRBV7-9 and TRBJ2-1, with 10 bases identical to TRBD1. The germline CDR1 and CDR2 sequences are SEHNR and FQNEAQ (reference sequence). The ends lost 2 bases at V and 7 bases at J; junction bases unmatched: 2. This CDR3 has 14 residues. The chain's CDR3 is CASSLRQGANEQFF. The CDR3 nucleotides read TGTGCCAGCAGCTTACGACAGGGGGCAAATGAGCAGTTCTTC.

The genes are TRBV6-6 and TRBJ1-2; D may be TRBD1 (6 bases). The V end lost 9 bases, the J end lost 3 bases, and 17 bases lay between the germline ends. The CDR3 loop spans 14 amino acids. CDR1 and CDR2 from the germline V gene are MNHNY and SVGAGI (reference sequence). In DNA form, the CDR3 reads TGTGCCAGTACTCGACAGGCCAGCGACTATGGCTACACCTTC. As protein: CASTRQASDYGYTF.

The chain couples TRBV12-3 or TRBV12-4 to TRBJ2-1; possible D gene TRBD1, 5 bases. This CDR3 has 15 residues. With 3 bases removed from V and 2 bases from J, the gap between germline ends came to 11 bases. The CDR3 DNA reads as TGTGCCAGCAGTTTTAACAGGTTAACCTACAATGAGCAGTTCTTC. Protein: CASSFNRLTYNEQFF.

J is TRBJ2-1 and V is TRBV5-1; 8 bases line up with TRBD2. CDR1 is SGHRS and CDR2 is YFSETQ in the germline V gene. The junction had 9 bases not matched to a gene; V was cut back by 4 bases and J by 9 bases. The CDR3 consists of 14 residues. The CDR3 loop reads CASSQGLVNGEQFF. The CDR3 DNA reads as TGCGCCAGCAGCCAGGGACTAGTGAATGGTGAGCAGTTCTTC.

Comments on this clonotype: This may stem from a read error, because a much larger clone lies one nucleotide away. The chain joins TRBV20-1 to TRBJ1-4; D remains ambiguous. Germline V CDR1 and CDR2: DFQATT, SNEGSKA (reference sequence). The CDR3 is made up of 14 amino acids. CDR3 sequence reads: CSASPGEGGEELFF. DNA of the CDR3: TGCAGTGCTAGCCCTGGGGAAGGCGGTGAAGAACTGTTTTTT.

This chain uses TRBV12-3 or TRBV12-4 with TRBJ1-1; TRBD1 is a possible D gene (5 bases). V was clipped by 6 bases and J by 3 bases, with 11 bases between them. The CDR3 spans 13 residues. This CDR3 reads CASRLQDYTEAFF. The DNA of the CDR3 is TGTGCCAGCAGACTACAGGATTACACTGAAGCTTTCTTT.

In regard to this clonotype: Sequence at one end of the junction differs from germline and may be a read error. This chain connects TRBV5-1 to TRBJ2-7; D possibly matches TRBD1 or TRBD2 (5 bases each). CDR3 length: 14 residues. CDR1 and CDR2 from the germline V gene are SGHRS and YFSETQ. DNA for the CDR3: TGCGCCGGCAGCTTCCTCGCCGGGACCAGCGAGCAGTACTTC. It is translated as CAGSFLAGTSEQYF.

The V and J genes are TRBV7-9 and TRBJ1-5; D unclear. The germline CDR1 and CDR2 sequences are SEHNR and FQNEAQ (reference sequence). The CDR3 sequence is 15 residues long. V dropped 1 base and J dropped 3 bases, with 10 bases sitting between them. CDR3 sequence reads: CASSLEPGPNQPQHF. The CDR3 coding sequence is TGTGCCAGCAGCTTAGAACCAGGCCCCAATCAGCCCCAGCATTTT.

This clonotype was detected ten times or more. This rearrangement joins TRBV13 to TRBJ2-7; D is unresolved. This CDR3 is 12 amino acids long. The V gene lost 5 bases and the J gene lost 9 bases, with 14 bases spanning the gap. Germline V lookup: CDR1 PRHDT, CDR2 FYEKMQ (reference sequence). CDR3 sequence: CASSRSASGQYF. The CDR3, as DNA: TGTGCCAGCAGCCGCTCCGCTTCTGGGCAGTACTTC.

This clonotype was counted between two and nine times. V usage is TRBV4-3 and J usage is TRBJ2-7, with D possibly being TRBD2 (6 bases). The V gene lost 0 bases and the J gene lost 0 bases, with 12 bases spanning the gap. Germline V gene sequence: CDR1 LGHNA, CDR2 YSLEER. The CDR3 is made up of 16 amino acids. Here the CDR3 reads CASSQDRFGSSYEQYF. The CDR3, as DNA: TGCGCCAGCAGCCAAGATCGGTTCGGGAGCTCCTACGAGCAGTACTTC.

This clonotype was picked up a small number of times. V gene TRBV7-9 combines with J gene TRBJ2-7; D unresolved. V lost 5 bases to trimming and J lost 1 base, with 15 bases between them. Germline CDR1 SEHNR, CDR2 FQNEAQ (reference sequence). The CDR3 is 15 amino acids. In nucleotides, the CDR3 is TGTGCCAGCAGCAGACCCCGACTCGGGTCCTACGAGCAGTACTTC. Encoded protein: CASSRPRLGSYEQYF.

A few counts support this clonotype. The chain joins TRBV27 to TRBJ1-5; TRBD1 is a possible D gene (5 bases). The CDR3 contains 13 residues. Trimming removed 5 bases at V and 5 bases at J, with 10 bases between. Germline V gene sequence: CDR1 MNHEY, CDR2 SMNVEV (reference sequence). The CDR3 nucleotides are TGTGCCAGCAGTCACAGGAGAGATCAGCCCCAGCATTTT. This encodes CASSHRRDQPQHF.

With respect to this clonotype: This sequence may be a read error, since a much larger clone differs from it by one base. This sequence joins TRBV6-6 and TRBJ2-4; 10 nucleotides align to TRBD1. The J call may be faulty, since TRBJ2-7 better matches the DNA end. The CDR3 covers 15 residues. The germline V gene encodes CDR1 MNHNY and CDR2 SVGAGI (reference sequence). This CDR3 is CASNPGQGFSYEQYF. As DNA, the CDR3 is TGTGCCAGCAACCCGGGACAGGGGTTTTCATACGAGCAGTACTTC.

This clonotype has only a few counts. The chain carries TRBV20-1 and TRBJ2-7; unclear D gene. The germline gives CDR1 DFQATT, CDR2 SNEGSKA (reference sequence). The V gene lost 2 bases and the J gene lost 4 bases, with 15 bases spanning the gap. The CDR3 consists of 14 residues. CDR3 region: CSARSSVSLYEQYF. CDR3 sequence (DNA): TGCAGTGCTAGATCGAGTGTGTCCCTTTACGAGCAGTACTTC.

The chain has TRBV20-1 and TRBJ1-2; TRBD1 might be the D (6 bases). CDR1 is DFQATT, CDR2 SNEGSKA, per germline (reference sequence). The CDR3 sequence is 14 residues long. V lost 3 bases and J lost 5, with 16 bases in between. CDR3 bases: TGCAGTGCTAGGGTTGCAGGGGCTGGGTATGGCTACACCTTC. This sequence encodes CSARVAGAGYGYTF.

In its sample, this clonotype was seen once. This clone may be a read error of a much larger clone one base away. The DNA of the CDR3 is TGTGCCATCAGGGAACCGCATAGGGCAGATGAGCAGTTCTTC. This translates into CAIREPHRADEQFF. The V and J genes are TRBV10-3 and TRBJ2-1; D unresolved. There are 14 residues in the CDR3. Germline V gene sequence: CDR1 ENHRY, CDR2 SYGVKD. The ends were cut back, 6 bases at V and 8 bases at J, with 17 bases in the middle.

Remarks on this clonotype: A junction end diverges from the germline sequence, so it may reflect a read error. This rearrangement joins TRBV5-5 to TRBJ1-5; the D is unclear. The germline gives CDR1 SGHKS, CDR2 YYEKEE (reference sequence). The CDR3 totals 16 residues. Here the CDR3 reads CASGLGGTLSNQPQHF. DNA for the CDR3: TGTGCCAGCGGCTTGGGCGGTACCCTTAGCAATCAGCCCCAGCATTTT.

In this sample, this clonotype turned up a few times. The chain joins TRBV10-3 to TRBJ2-5; 10 bases fit TRBD1. With the DNA end fitting TRBJ2-7 better, the J assignment may be wrong. From germline, CDR1 is ENHRY and CDR2 SYGVKD. The CDR3 has 13 residues. CDR3 protein: CAIGGTGDTEQYF. In DNA form, the CDR3 reads TGTGCCATCGGAGGGACAGGGGACACCGAGCAGTACTTC.

The chain employs TRBV7-9 and TRBJ1-4; D gene ambiguous. The CDR3 has 13 amino acids. Germline V lookup: CDR1 SEHNR, CDR2 FQNEAQ (reference sequence). Trimming shortened V by 8 bases and J by 3 bases, and 10 bases separated the two germline ends. As DNA, the CDR3 is TGTGCCAGCGGCCAAAGATCTAATGAAAAACTGTTTTTT. It codes for CASGQRSNEKLFF.

To note about this clonotype: A much more abundant neighbour one base away suggests this may be a read error. The rearrangement uses TRBV29-1 and TRBJ1-2; D remains unclear. The germline gives CDR1 SQVTM, CDR2 ANQGSEA. The CDR3 contains 12 residues. The CDR3 sequence: CSAEDMGRGYTF. The CDR3, as DNA: TGCAGCGCTGAAGACATGGGGAGAGGCTACACCTTC.

The sample holds a few counts of this clonotype. The chain's CDR3 is CASSLRAGTVTYEQYF. CDR3 bases: TGTGCCAGCAGCCTGAGAGCTGGGACGGTGACCTACGAGCAGTACTTC. This chain uses TRBV13 with TRBJ2-7; D tentatively reads TRBD1 or TRBD2 (5 bases each). Germline CDR1 reads PRHDT; CDR2 reads FYEKMQ (reference sequence). Trimming pared 5 bases from V and 2 bases from J, leaving 19 bases between. The length of the CDR3 is 16 residues.

Regarding this clonotype: A clone one base away is much larger, so this may be a read error. The chain recombines TRBV29-1 with TRBJ2-1; perhaps TRBD1 as D (5 bases). CDR1 and CDR2 (germline): SQVTM, ANQGSEA. CDR3 length: 15 residues. The V end lost 6 bases, the J end lost 0 bases, and 15 bases lay between the germline ends. The CDR3 region has the DNA TGCAGCGTAACCCTAGGGGTTAGCTCCTACAATGAGCAGTTCTTC. It yields the protein CSVTLGVSSYNEQFF.

In this sample, this clonotype turned up a few times. The J gene is TRBJ2-3, the V gene TRBV3-1; tentatively, D is TRBD1 or TRBD2 (5 bases each). This CDR3 is 15 amino acids long. The germline V and J ends were trimmed by 0 bases and 6 bases, with 13 bases remaining between them. Germline V lookup: CDR1 LGHDT, CDR2 YNNKEL (reference sequence). CDR3 in amino acids: CASSQDHGALDTQYF. The CDR3 DNA reads TGTGCCAGCAGCCAAGATCACGGGGCTTTGGATACGCAGTATTTT.